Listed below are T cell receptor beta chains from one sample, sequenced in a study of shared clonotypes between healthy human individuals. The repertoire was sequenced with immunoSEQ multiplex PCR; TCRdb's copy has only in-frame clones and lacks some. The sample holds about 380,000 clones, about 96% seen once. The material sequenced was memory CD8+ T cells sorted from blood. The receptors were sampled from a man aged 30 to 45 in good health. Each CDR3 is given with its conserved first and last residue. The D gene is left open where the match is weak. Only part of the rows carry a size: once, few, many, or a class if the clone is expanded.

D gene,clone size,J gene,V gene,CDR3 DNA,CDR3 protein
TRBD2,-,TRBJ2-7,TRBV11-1,TGTGCCAGCAGCTCGAAAGCGGGAGGGAACTACGAGCAGTACTTC,CASSSKAGGNYEQYF
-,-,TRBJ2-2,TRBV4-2,TGTGCCAGCAGCCGAAGTGGGGATAGGGGTGCGCTGTTTTTT,CASSRSGDRGALFF
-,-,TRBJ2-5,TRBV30,TGTGCCGCGGACTCTCGACAAGAGACCCAGTACTTC,CAADSRQETQYF
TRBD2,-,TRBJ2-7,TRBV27,TGTGCCAGCAGCCGCCGACTAGCGGGAGCCTCCTACGAGCAGTACTTC,CASSRRLAGASYEQYF
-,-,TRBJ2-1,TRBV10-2,TGCGCCAGCAACATCAGGACCGGAGGGGAGCAGTTCTTC,CASNIRTGGEQFF
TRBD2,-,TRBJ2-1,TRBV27,TGTGCCAGCAGTTTAGCGGGAGGGTACAATGAGCAGTTCTTC,CASSLAGGYNEQFF
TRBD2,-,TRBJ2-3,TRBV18,TGTGCCAGCTCACCACTCCGGACTAGCGGTAGCACAGATACGCAGTATTTT,CASSPLRTSGSTDTQYF
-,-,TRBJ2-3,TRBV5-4,TGTGCCAGCAGCTTTAGCCGTGCCACAGATACGCAGTATTTT,CASSFSRATDTQYF
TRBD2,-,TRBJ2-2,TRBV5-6,TGTGCCAGCAGCTTTTTCCTTTTAGCGGGAAAGAGCGGGGAGCTGTTTTTT,CASSFFLLAGKSGELFF
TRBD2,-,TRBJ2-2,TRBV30,TGTGCCTGGAGTGTTTTCGGGGGACTAGCGGGCTTCTACGGGAACACCGGGGAGCTGTTTTTT,CAWSVFGGLAGFYGNTGELFF
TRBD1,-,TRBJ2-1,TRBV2,TGTGCCAGCAGTGCTTTTGTGTGGGACAGGACTTATGTTGAGCAGTTCTTC,CASSAFVWDRTYVEQFF
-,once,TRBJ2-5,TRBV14,TGTGCCAGCAGCCAAGAACAAATTGGGACTCCCGGGGAGACCCAGTACTTC,CASSQEQIGTPGETQYF
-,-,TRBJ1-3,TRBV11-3,TGTGCCAGCAGCTTTTCTAGGCTAGGCTTCCACGGAAACACCATATATTTT,CASSFSRLGFHGNTIYF
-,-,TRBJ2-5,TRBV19,TGTGCCAGTAGGGTCTCCGGGCTGGGGACCCAGTACTTC,CASRVSGLGTQYF
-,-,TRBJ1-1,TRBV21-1,TGTGCCAGCAGCAAAAGTCAGGAGAACACTGAAGCTTTCTTT,CASSKSQENTEAFF
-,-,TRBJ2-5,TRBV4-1,TGCGCCAGCAGCCAGCGGGACCAAGAGACCCAGTACTTC,CASSQRDQETQYF
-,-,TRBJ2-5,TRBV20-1,TGCAGTGCTAGAGTATCCGGGACAAGAGACTTC,CSARVSGTRDF
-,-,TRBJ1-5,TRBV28,TGTGCCTGCGCATTGGTACAAAATCAGCCCCAGCATTTT,CACALVQNQPQHF
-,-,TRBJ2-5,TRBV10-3,TGTGCCACCTCCGAGAGTCAAGAGACCCAGTACTTC,CATSESQETQYF
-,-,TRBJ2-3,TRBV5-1,TGCGCCAGCAGCTTAGGTCCGGGCACTCTGGACCTTTCTCGCACAGATACGCAGTATTTT,CASSLGPGTLDLSRTDTQYF
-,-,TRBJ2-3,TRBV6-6,TGTGCCAGCAGTTACTTAGGGGGCACAGATACGCAGTATTTT,CASSYLGGTDTQYF
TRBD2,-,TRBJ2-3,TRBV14,TGTGCCAGCAGCCAAGATCTACTAGCGGGAGGGCCCGATACGCAGTATTTT,CASSQDLLAGGPDTQYF
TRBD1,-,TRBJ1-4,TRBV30,TGTGCCTGCCCCGGGACAGGGGGCGAAAAACTGTTTTTT,CACPGTGGEKLFF
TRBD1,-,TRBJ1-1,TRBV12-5,TGTGCTAGTGGTTTGGCTCGGGACAGGGGGAACACTGAAGCTTTCTTT,CASGLARDRGNTEAFF
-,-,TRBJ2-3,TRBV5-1,TGCGCCAGCAGCTTGGGGGGTAGGAGCACAGATACGCAGTATTTT,CASSLGGRSTDTQYF
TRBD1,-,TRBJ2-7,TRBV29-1,TGCAGCGTTGGCCGACAGGGGGTTACCTACGAGCAGTACTTC,CSVGRQGVTYEQYF
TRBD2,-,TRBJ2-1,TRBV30,TGTGCCTGGGCAAGACTAGCGGGAGGATCCATCAATGAGCAGTTCTTC,CAWARLAGGSINEQFF
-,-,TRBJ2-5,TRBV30,TGTGCCTGGACCCTAGGGGGGGCTAGCGTAGAGACCCAGTACTTC,CAWTLGGASVETQYF
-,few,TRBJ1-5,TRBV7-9,TGTGCCAGCAGCTTAGCCACAGGTGAGTATCAGCCCCAGCATTTT,CASSLATGEYQPQHF
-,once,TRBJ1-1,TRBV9,TGTGCCAGCAGCAATCAGGAGGGGACTGAAGCTTTCTTT,CASSNQEGTEAFF
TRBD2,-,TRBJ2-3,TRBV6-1,TGTGCCAGCAGGGCCGGGACTAGATCAACAGATACGCAGTATTTT,CASRAGTRSTDTQYF
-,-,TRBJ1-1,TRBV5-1,TGCGCCAGCAGCGGGAAAGCGGGGAACACTGAAGCTTTCTTT,CASSGKAGNTEAFF
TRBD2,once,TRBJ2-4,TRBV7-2,TGTGCCAGCAGCCATAGCGGGACGGAAAACATTCAGTACTTC,CASSHSGTENIQYF
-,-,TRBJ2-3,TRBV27,TGTGCCAGCAGTTCGGGACTCACTTGGCGACGGACGCAGTATTTT,CASSSGLTWRRTQYF
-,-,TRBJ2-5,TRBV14,TGTGCCAGCAGCCCATCCCAAGAGACCCAGTACTTC,CASSPSQETQYF
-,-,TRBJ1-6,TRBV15,TGTGCCACCAGCAGCATCTGGGGGGAGGTTAATTCACCCCTCCACTTT,CATSSIWGEVNSPLHF
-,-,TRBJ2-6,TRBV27,TGTGCCAGCAGTTTAACTAACTCTGGGGCCAACGTCCTGACTTTC,CASSLTNSGANVLTF
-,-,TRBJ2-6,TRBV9,TGTGCCAGCAGCGTAGGATTGGTCTCTGGGGCCAACGTCCTGACTTTC,CASSVGLVSGANVLTF
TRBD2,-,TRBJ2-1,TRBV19,TGTGCCAGTAGTATAGGGACAGCGGGAGGGCCCCATGAGCAGTTCTTC,CASSIGTAGGPHEQFF
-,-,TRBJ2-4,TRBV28,TGTGCCAGCAGTTTTGTGGGGAGCGCCAAAAACATTCAGTACTTC,CASSFVGSAKNIQYF
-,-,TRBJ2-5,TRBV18,TGTGCCAGCTCACCCGACCCGACTAAAGAGACCCAGTACTTC,CASSPDPTKETQYF
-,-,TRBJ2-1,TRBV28,TGTGCCAGCAGTACCAATGAGCAGTTCTTC,CASSTNEQFF
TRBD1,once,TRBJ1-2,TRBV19,TGTGCCAGTACGGACAGGGAGAACTATGGCTACACCTTC,CASTDRENYGYTF
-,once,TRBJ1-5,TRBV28,TGTGCCAGCACTCGAACAGGGTTGCATCAGCCCCAGCATTTT,CASTRTGLHQPQHF
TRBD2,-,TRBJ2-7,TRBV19,TGTGCCAGTAGTAATCCGGGACTAGCGGGTTCCTACGAGCAGTACTTC,CASSNPGLAGSYEQYF